This TCR beta chain was sequenced for a study of CD8 T cells in ankylosing spondylitis. Study results and limitations: Typical of ankylosing spondylitis blood, it appeared, was a TCR beta motif of roughly eight highly homologous variants. Matched synovial fluid from ankylosing spondylitis patients was reported to be enriched for disease-linked clones.

Preparation of TCR beta libraries was done by quantitative 5'-RACE with molecular barcodes. In TCRdb, the 5' RACE reads were re-called with MiXCR into one record per CDR3 protein. Seen here are approximately 350,000 distinct CDR3 sequences, roughly 20% observed once, and the top ten hold around 13%. CDR1 and CDR2 (germline): MDHEN, SYDVKM. The CDR3 has 17 residues. The trim removed 4 bases at V and 4 bases at J, leaving 14 bases unmatched. This clonotype was seen a handful of times. Its antigen is still unknown. This sequence joins TRBV28 and TRBJ2-3, with 7 bases fitting TRBD1. The TCR comes from a male donor with ankylosing spondylitis or in good health (not recorded which). Sequencing was done on a sample of blood, either unsorted or a sorted T cell fraction (not recorded which). CDR3 sequence reads: CASSYHWDRKSPDTQYF. The DNA for the CDR3 is TGTGCCAGCAGTTACCACTGGGACAGAAAAAGCCCAGATACGCAGTATTTT.